These 27 T cell receptor beta chains share one sample of origin, sequenced in a study of regulatory T cells in long-lasting Graves disease. Assembly of TCR beta libraries relied on iRepertoire HTBI primers together with Arm-PCR of CDR3 regions. TCRdb reanalysed the multiplex PCR reads using MiXCR and keeps one entry per CDR3 protein. The table shows more than 350,000 distinct CDR3 sequences, with more than 12% occurring only once. The sample's time point: newly diagnosed GD, antithyroid drugs for less than 3 months. PBMC RNA served as the TCR library source. The sample was also linked to a second study, of T cells in Graves' hyperthyroidism and ophthalmopathy.

Sequences were derived from peripheral blood mononuclear cells (PBMCs), sampled at new diagnosis, from a patient treated with antithyroid drugs. The receptors derive from a woman aged 25-40 years with Graves disease.

The rearrangement joins TRBV6-2 or TRBV6-3 to TRBJ2-5; D remains unclear. The CDR3 sequence is 14 residues long. The germline V gene has CDR1 MNHEY and CDR2 SVGEGT. Trimming stripped 0 bases from V and 5 bases from J, with 10 bases between. The CDR3 nucleotides are TGTGCCAGCAGTTACTCCACCAGCGCGGAGACCCAGTACTTC. Its protein product is CASSYSTSAETQYF.

The chain uses TRBV6-2 or TRBV6-3 and TRBJ1-1, with TRBD1 matching over 7 bases. The V gene's germline CDR1 is MNHEY and CDR2 SVGEGT. The CDR3 is made up of 13 amino acids. With 6 bases clipped from V and 5 bases from J, the junction kept 6 bases outside the gene matches. CDR3 in amino acids: CASRMTGRTEAFF. CDR3 nucleotides: TGTGCCAGCAGAATGACAGGGCGGACTGAAGCTTTCTTT.

The chain employs TRBV19 and TRBJ1-1, with D uncertain. Trimming removed 2 bases from V and 6 bases from J, with 10 bases in between. The length of the CDR3 is 13 residues. Germline V CDR1 and CDR2: LNHDA, SQIVND (reference sequence). CDR3 amino acids: CASSIRPSAEAFF. DNA for the CDR3: TGTGCCAGTAGTATAAGGCCGTCGGCTGAAGCTTTCTTT. Using reference TRBV19 and TRBJ1-1 for the parts outside the CDR3, the full variable domain is DGGITQSPKYLFRKEGQNVTLSCEQNLNHDAMYWYRQDPGQGLRLIYYSQIVNDFQKGDIAEGYSVSREKKESFPLTVTSAQKNPTAFYLCASSIRPSAEAFFGQGTRLTVV.

This clonotype was recorded many times. CDR3 DNA sequence: TGTGCCAGCAGCCGAACGTTGAAGGTAGCGGGAGTCAAGCAGTCATCCTACGAGCAGTACTTC. Its protein product is CASSRTLKVAGVKQSSYEQYF. V and J are TRBV11-2 and TRBJ2-7; TRBD2 matches 9 bases. From germline, CDR1 is SGHAT and CDR2 FQNNGV. The CDR3 length is 21 residues. With V trimmed by 5 bases and J by 1 base, 24 bases remained unmatched.

This clonotype was counted many times. This chain uses TRBV12-3 or TRBV12-4 with TRBJ2-1; 7 nucleotides match TRBD2. There are 15 residues in the CDR3. V shed 6 bases and J 6 bases; nucleotides not matched to a gene: 11. The CDR3 region is CASSPRRGRSNEQFF. The CDR3 DNA follows: TGTGCCAGCAGCCCCCGACGCGGGAGATCCAATGAGCAGTTCTTC.

This clonotype was found a few times. The gene calls are TRBV28 and TRBJ1-1; 9 bases are shared with TRBD1. This CDR3 region has 15 residues. Germline V gene lookup returns CDR1 MDHEN and CDR2 SYDVKM. V lost 4 bases and J lost 3; bases outside the gene matches: 6. The CDR3 loop is CASSYRQGGDTEAFF. The DNA for the CDR3 is TGTGCCAGCAGTTACAGACAGGGGGGAGACACTGAAGCTTTCTTT. Using reference TRBV28 and TRBJ1-1 for the parts outside the CDR3, the full variable domain is DVKVTQSSRYLVKRTGEKVFLECVQDMDHENMFWYRQDPGLGLRLIYFSYDVKMKEKGDIPEGYSVSREKKERFSLILESASTNQTSMYLCASSYRQGGDTEAFFGQGTRLTVV.

This clonotype was recorded many times. The chain is built from TRBV7-9 and TRBJ2-7; possibly TRBD2 for D (7 bases). The CDR3 runs to 15 residues. Germline V gives CDR1 SEHNR, CDR2 FQNEAQ (reference sequence). V was cut by 2 bases and J by 7 bases, with 18 bases left in between. For the CDR3, the DNA is TGTGCCAGCAGCTTAAAGCTCACAGGGAGGGGTGAGCAGTACTTC. Its translation: CASSLKLTGRGEQYF. Combining the CDR3 with reference TRBV7-9 and TRBJ2-7 gives the whole variable domain DTGVSQNPRHKITKRGQNVTFRCDPISEHNRLYWYRQTLGQGPEFLTYFQNEAQLEKSRLLSDRFSAERPKGSFSTLEIQRTEQGDSAMYLCASSLKLTGRGEQYFGPGTRLTVT.

Turning to this clonotype: This may arise from a read error, as a much more abundant clone is one base away. This chain links TRBV14 with TRBJ1-4; a weak D match, TRBD1 (6 bases). Germline V gene lookup returns CDR1 SGHDN and CDR2 FVKESK. Trimming took off 4 bases at V and 7 bases at J, with 16 bases between the two ends. The CDR3 length is 15 residues. This CDR3 reads CASSRLGQKSEKLFF. CDR3 nucleotides: TGTGCCAGCAGCCGATTAGGACAGAAAAGTGAAAAACTGTTTTTT. Looking up the rest from reference TRBV14 and TRBJ1-4 gives the full variable domain: EAGVTQFPSHSVIEKGQTVTLRCDPISGHDNLYWYRRVMGKEIKFLLHFVKESKQDESGMPNNRFLAERTGGTYSTLKVQPAELEDSGVYFCASSRLGQKSEKLFFGSGTQLSVL.

The table lists this clonotype with a few counts. The chain links TRBV27 to TRBJ1-2; 8 nucleotides agree with TRBD1. The ends lost 3 bases at V and 6 bases at J; junction bases unmatched: 3. The germline gives CDR1 MNHEY, CDR2 SMNVEV (reference sequence). The CDR3 covers 13 residues. The CDR3 sequence is CASSLPGGNGYTF. The CDR3 DNA reads TGTGCCAGCAGTTTGCCAGGGGGCAATGGCTACACCTTC.

There are many counts of this clonotype. The chain couples TRBV7-9 to TRBJ2-7; 13 bases fit TRBD2. Per the germline V gene, CDR1 is SEHNR and CDR2 is FQNEAQ (reference sequence). V lost 5 bases, J lost 0 bases, and 13 bases stayed unmatched. The CDR3 is 19 residues long. CDR3 bases: TGTGCCAGCAGCACCTCCGGGACTAGCGGGACTCTAAGCTCCTACGAGCAGTACTTC. It specifies CASSTSGTSGTLSSYEQYF.

In its sample, this clonotype was seen many times. The chain uses TRBV6-2 or TRBV6-3 and TRBJ1-5, with 8 nucleotides matching TRBD1. CDR1 and CDR2 (germline): MNHEY, SVGEGT. With 5 bases clipped from V and 7 bases from J, the junction kept 10 bases outside the gene matches. The CDR3 loop spans 15 amino acids. The CDR3 nucleotides are TGTGCCAGCAGTCTGGCTCAGGGGGCAGGGCAGCCCCAGCATTTT. It is translated as CASSLAQGAGQPQHF.

This clonotype turned up a few times. This chain joins TRBV5-4 and TRBJ2-1; D is unclear. The CDR3 has 16 residues. CDR1 is SGHNT, CDR2 YYREEE, per germline (reference sequence). V was clipped by 0 bases and J by 0 bases, with 10 bases between them. The DNA for the CDR3 is TGTGCCAGCAGCTTGGAAGGGTCTAGCTCCTACAATGAGCAGTTCTTC. This encodes CASSLEGSSSYNEQFF.

This clonotype was detected many times. The V gene is TRBV2, the J gene TRBJ2-1, with 9 bases lining up with TRBD1. Unmatched junction bases numbered 3, after V lost 2 bases and J lost 4 bases. The CDR3 loop spans 15 amino acids. Germline V CDR1 and CDR2: SNHLY, FYNNEI. CDR3 amino acids: CASSETGGSYNEQFF. The CDR3 DNA is TGTGCCAGCAGTGAAACAGGGGGCTCATACAATGAGCAGTTCTTC.

This clonotype has ten or more counts. The J gene is TRBJ1-2, the V gene TRBV12-3 or TRBV12-4; perhaps TRBD1 as D (5 bases). V was trimmed by 8 bases and J by 5 bases, leaving 15 bases between them. The length of the CDR3 is 13 residues. This chain's CDR3 is CASVGGAVYGYTF. Here the CDR3 DNA reads TGTGCCAGCGTGGGAGGGGCGGTATATGGCTACACCTTC.

The chain couples TRBV24-1 to TRBJ2-2, with TRBD2 matching over 7 bases. Germline values: CDR1 KGHDR, CDR2 SFDVKD. This CDR3 spans 16 amino acids. Trimming took 3 bases from V and 0 from J; bases not matched to a gene: 3. The CDR3 nucleotides are TGTGCCACCAGTGATACGGGACTATCGAACACCGGGGAGCTGTTTTTT. Amino acid sequence: CATSDTGLSNTGELFF.

On this clonotype: This sequence may be a read error, since a much larger clone differs from it by one base. The genes are TRBV27 and TRBJ2-1; 8 bases align to TRBD2. The J segment lost 8 bases and the V segment lost 5 bases, leaving 17 bases of the junction unmatched. The CDR3 has 17 residues. Germline CDR1 is MNHEY and CDR2 is SMNVEV (reference sequence). As DNA, the CDR3 is TGTGCCAGCAGTGATTTGATGGACGGGAGGGGGGGGGATGAGCAGTTCTTC. This translates into CASSDLMDGRGGDEQFF.

Comment on this clonotype: One end of the junction fails to match germline, which may point to a read error. V gene TRBV18 combines with J gene TRBJ2-1; 11 bases map to TRBD2. The CDR3 has 17 residues. Germline CDR1 is KGHSH and CDR2 is LQKENI. CDR3 residues: CASSPQTSGKSYNEQFF. CDR3 nucleotide sequence: TGTGCCAGCTCTCCACAGACTAGCGGGAAATCCTACAATGAGCAGTTCTTC.

This clonotype was seen repeatedly, ten times or more. The chain is built from TRBV30 and TRBJ1-5, with 7 bases fitting TRBD1. Germline values: CDR1 GTSNPN, CDR2 SVGIG (reference sequence). This CDR3 has 19 amino acids. Trimming took 2 bases from V and 0 from J; bases not matched to a gene: 16. CDR3 nucleotides: TGTGCCTGGAGTCCTGGCCCGGGGACAGAATTCTATAGCAATCAGCCCCAGCATTTT. As protein: CAWSPGPGTEFYSNQPQHF.

The chain uses TRBV27 and TRBJ1-2; no reliable D call. There are 16 residues in the CDR3. Trimming cost V 1 base and J 8 bases, with 20 bases left between them. CDR1 is MNHEY and CDR2 is SMNVEV in the germline V gene (reference sequence). The CDR3 region is CASSLYPIEELGGYTF. DNA of the CDR3: TGTGCCAGCAGTTTATACCCCATAGAGGAACTTGGGGGCTACACCTTC.

The chain joins TRBV18 to TRBJ2-3; 10 bases fit TRBD1. The assigned J gene may be wrong: the sequence end matches TRBJ2-5 better. Per germline, CDR1 KGHSH and CDR2 LQKENI. This CDR3 is built from 18 residues. CDR3 sequence reads: CASSPIPPPGQGIETQYF. The CDR3 DNA sequence: TGTGCCAGCTCACCAATTCCCCCCCCGGGACAGGGGATTGAGACCCAGTACTTC.

This clonotype was found many times. V and J are TRBV6-5 and TRBJ1-1; D remains unclear. Germline values: CDR1 MNHEY, CDR2 SVGAGI. Trimming took 2 bases from V and 0 from J, leaving 10 bases between them. CDR3 length: 15 amino acids. This CDR3 is CASSYSAGMNTEAFF. The CDR3 DNA is TGTGCCAGCAGTTACAGCGCGGGAATGAACACTGAAGCTTTCTTT.

This clonotype was seen only a few times. The genes are TRBV5-4 and TRBJ2-3; TRBD2 agrees at 9 bases. The germline CDR1 and CDR2 sequences are SGHNT and YYREEE (reference sequence). V lost 4 bases and J lost 8; bases outside the gene matches: 14. CDR3 size: 16 residues. The CDR3 protein is CASSPGRAGGRGTQYF. DNA for the CDR3: TGTGCCAGCAGCCCGGGGAGAGCGGGAGGTAGGGGTACGCAGTATTTT.

This clonotype was seen many times. The rearrangement joins TRBV30 to TRBJ2-1; 9 bases agree with TRBD2. V was pared by 4 bases and J by 6 bases, with 7 bases of the junction left unmatched. The CDR3 contains 14 residues. CDR1 and CDR2 from the germline V gene are GTSNPN and SVGIG (reference sequence). The CDR3 nucleotides read TGTGCCTGGAATAGCGGGAGAGGTCGCAATGAGCAGTTCTTC. Translation: CAWNSGRGRNEQFF.

This clonotype was seen a few times. This sequence joins TRBV4-1 and TRBJ1-2; tentative D call: TRBD1 (6 bases). Per germline, CDR1 MGHRA and CDR2 YSYEKL. The germline V and J ends were trimmed by 4 bases and 7 bases, with 22 bases remaining between them. The CDR3 is 16 amino acids. The CDR3 spells CASSPLLTGREGGYTF. CDR3 sequence (DNA): TGCGCCAGCAGCCCACTCTTAACAGGGCGTGAGGGTGGCTACACCTTC.

The sample holds one count of this clonotype. The V gene is TRBV7-3, the J gene TRBJ2-2, with 13 bases matching TRBD2. Per the germline V gene, CDR1 is SGHTA and CDR2 is FQGTGA. This CDR3 spans 15 amino acids. J lost 6 bases, V lost 3 bases, and 1 base had no gene match. The DNA of the CDR3 is TGTGCCAGCAGCTTCGGACTAGCGGGGGCCGGGGAGCTGTTTTTT. This sequence encodes CASSFGLAGAGELFF.

This clonotype was picked up many times. The chain is built from TRBV11-2 and TRBJ2-7; D is uncertain. Trimming shortened V by 9 bases and J by 2 bases, and 17 bases separated the two germline ends. Per the germline V gene, CDR1 is SGHAT and CDR2 is FQNNGV. This CDR3 spans 14 amino acids. CDR3 sequence (DNA): TGTGCCAGTACCACCTCAATCCCCACCTACGAGCAGTACTTC. Protein product: CASTTSIPTYEQYF.

V is TRBV9 and J is TRBJ2-2, with 13 bases matching TRBD2. V shed 3 bases, J shed 2 bases, and the junction held 1 base outside the gene matches. This CDR3 spans 16 amino acids. Germline assignment: CDR1 SGDLS and CDR2 YYNGEE. The CDR3 protein is CASSGTSGRNTGELFF. The DNA for the CDR3 is TGTGCCAGCAGCGGGACTAGCGGGAGAAACACCGGGGAGCTGTTTTTT.